The rows below give T cell receptor beta chains drawn from one sample of a study of cytomegalovirus exposure and HLA in healthy donors. This table comes from immunoSEQ multiplex PCR, and its TCRdb copy is limited to in-frame clones, with some not included. The table has around 97,000 clones, around 9.6% seen once. The source material was PBMCs. The source of these receptors is a man aged 50 to 59 in good health and CMV-seropositive. Each CDR3 is given with its conserved first and last residue. Each record gives: V gene, D gene, clone size, J gene, CDR3 protein, CDR3 DNA. A D gene is named only where the DNA matches it firmly. Clone size is stated in some rows and not others, as once, few, many or a class when expanded.

TRBV28	TRBD1	.	TRBJ2-7	CASSIGGQGKEQYF	TGTGCCAGTTCCATAGGGGGACAGGGGAAGGAGCAGTACTTC
TRBV4-2	TRBD2	.	TRBJ2-1	CASSQGTSVSDEQFF	TGTGCCAGCAGCCAAGGGACTAGCGTCTCGGATGAGCAGTTCTTC
TRBV5-1	TRBD1	.	TRBJ1-1	CASIPGTGNTEAFF	TGCGCCAGCATCCCCGGGACAGGGAACACTGAAGCTTTCTTT
TRBV28	TRBD2	.	TRBJ2-4	CAAGAGDGAKNIQYF	TGTGCCGCGGGAGCGGGAGATGGGGCCAAAAACATTCAGTACTTC
TRBV14	.	.	TRBJ1-2	CASSQAPSGYTF	TGTGCCAGCAGCCAAGCACCGAGTGGCTACACCTTC
TRBV28	TRBD1	.	TRBJ1-1	CASKQGAPSNTEAFF	TGTGCCAGCAAGCAGGGGGCTCCTTCGAACACTGAAGCTTTCTTT
TRBV5-1	.	few	TRBJ2-5	CASSLSSFAGPKTQYF	TGCGCCAGCAGCTTGTCGAGCTTCGCGGGCCCTAAGACCCAGTACTTC
TRBV9	.	few	TRBJ2-1	CASSPVNEQFF	TGTGCCAGCAGCCCCGTCAATGAGCAGTTCTTC
TRBV7-3	.	.	TRBJ2-1	CASSPKPRGGNEQFF	TGTGCCAGCAGCCCGAAGCCGAGGGGGGGCAATGAGCAGTTCTTC
TRBV19	TRBD1	.	TRBJ1-5	CASSTLDRGPIKPQHF	TGTGCCAGTAGTACCCTCGACAGGGGCCCGATAAAGCCCCAGCATTTT
TRBV28	.	.	TRBJ2-1	CASSIPRLGRDHNEQFF	TGTGCCAGCAGTATACCACGACTAGGAAGGGATCACAATGAGCAGTTCTTC
TRBV29-1	.	few	TRBJ1-1	CSGTSNTEAFF	TGCAGCGGTACAAGTAACACTGAAGCTTTCTTT
TRBV5-1	TRBD1	few	TRBJ2-5	CASSSGGTGGETQYF	TGCGCCAGCAGTTCAGGCGGGACAGGGGGTGAGACCCAGTACTTC
TRBV7-2	TRBD2	.	TRBJ2-3	CASSLVHLAGGSTDTQYF	TGTGCCAGCAGCTTAGTTCACCTAGCGGGAGGTTCCACAGATACGCAGTATTTT
TRBV11-2	.	.	TRBJ2-7	CASSFMAGPLSYEQYF	TGTGCCAGCAGCTTCATGGCGGGGCCCCTCTCCTACGAGCAGTACTTC
TRBV6-5	.	.	TRBJ2-7	CASSYRQVSPYEQYF	TGTGCCAGCAGTTATAGACAGGTATCGCCGTACGAGCAGTACTTC
TRBV7-2	.	few	TRBJ2-3	CASSTYRADTQYF	TGTGCCAGCAGCACCTACAGGGCAGATACGCAGTATTTT
TRBV6-1	TRBD2	few	TRBJ2-3	CASSVASGGTDTQYF	TGTGCCAGCAGTGTGGCTAGCGGTGGCACAGATACGCAGTATTTT
TRBV7-6	.	.	TRBJ2-3	CASSTGGGITSTDTQYF	TGTGCCAGCAGTACAGGGGGAGGGATTACTAGCACAGATACGCAGTATTTT
TRBV20-1	TRBD2	few	TRBJ2-7	CSAAGGEEQYF	TGCAGTGCCGCGGGGGGTGAGGAGCAGTACTTC
TRBV4-1	.	few	TRBJ1-1	CASRDFSRNTEAFF	TGCGCCAGCCGGGACTTCTCTCGGAACACTGAAGCTTTCTTT
TRBV30	TRBD1	few	TRBJ2-1	CAWGEGTGNYNEQFF	TGTGCCTGGGGGGAAGGGACAGGTAACTACAATGAGCAGTTCTTC
TRBV2	.	.	TRBJ2-7	CASCDPWRYEQYF	TGTGCCAGCTGCGACCCATGGAGGTACGAGCAGTACTTC
TRBV2	.	.	TRBJ1-5	CASSYGNQPQHF	TGTGCCAGCTCTTATGGCAATCAGCCCCAGCATTTT
TRBV6-6	.	few	TRBJ1-1	CASSKQQVNTEAFF	TGTGCCAGCAGTAAGCAACAGGTTAACACTGAAGCTTTCTTT
TRBV27	.	few	TRBJ1-1	CASSPTVMNTEAFF	TGTGCCAGCAGTCCGACAGTCATGAACACTGAAGCTTTCTTT
TRBV6-5	.	.	TRBJ2-1	CASSYNGQGLNEQFF	TGTGCCAGCAGTTACAATGGACAAGGCCTGAATGAGCAGTTCTTC
TRBV19	TRBD1	few	TRBJ2-5	CASSIGTGGSETQYF	TGTGCCAGTAGTATCGGGACAGGGGGCTCAGAGACCCAGTACTTC
TRBV28	.	few	TRBJ2-7	CASSLEVGSSYEQYF	TGTGCCAGCAGTTTAGAGGTCGGGAGCTCCTACGAGCAGTACTTC
TRBV4-1	.	.	TRBJ2-2	CASSEINLVWVSGELFF	TGCGCCAGCAGCGAGATTAACCTAGTCTGGGTCTCCGGGGAGCTGTTTTTT
TRBV27	.	few	TRBJ1-2	CASSFKSGFSGYTF	TGTGCCAGCAGTTTCAAATCAGGGTTCTCTGGCTACACCTTC
TRBV28	TRBD1	.	TRBJ2-1	CASSAPGQGSYNEQFF	TGTGCCAGCAGTGCCCCGGGACAGGGTTCCTACAATGAGCAGTTCTTC
TRBV28	TRBD1	.	TRBJ1-2	CASSPSGTGNYGYTF	TGTGCCAGCAGCCCATCCGGGACAGGGAACTATGGCTACACCTTC
TRBV28	TRBD1	few	TRBJ1-1	CASSSQGPRGAFF	TGTGCCAGCAGTTCACAGGGGCCCAGAGGAGCTTTCTTT
TRBV4-1	.	.	TRBJ2-2	CASSHKSKAPGGELFF	TGCGCCAGCAGCCATAAATCGAAGGCCCCGGGCGGGGAGCTGTTTTTT
TRBV13	.	.	TRBJ2-3	CASSFRGFGTDTQYF	TGTGCCAGCAGCTTCAGGGGTTTTGGGACAGATACGCAGTATTTT
TRBV5-4	TRBD2	few	TRBJ2-3	CASSSGLAGAADTQYF	TGTGCCAGCAGCTCGGGACTAGCGGGAGCGGCAGATACGCAGTATTTT
TRBV10-1	.	few	TRBJ1-2	CASREGTPYGYTF	TGCGCCAGCAGGGAGGGGACTCCCTATGGCTACACCTTC
TRBV7-3	TRBD2	once	TRBJ2-1	CASSSRQYVAGRDYSYNEQFF	TGTGCCAGCAGCTCCCGGCAATACGTAGCGGGGCGGGACTACTCCTACAATGAGCAGTTCTTC
TRBV30	.	.	TRBJ1-3	CAWDRRSSGNTIYF	TGTGCCTGGGATAGACGGAGCTCTGGAAACACCATATATTTT
TRBV19	.	.	TRBJ2-2	CASSNGHFTGELFF	TGTGCCAGTAGTAACGGACACTTCACCGGGGAGCTGTTTTTT
TRBV5-1	TRBD2	few	TRBJ2-1	CASSLLTGGPNEQFF	TGCGCCAGCAGCTTGCTGACGGGAGGGCCAAATGAGCAGTTCTTC
TRBV6-5	.	medium-sized	TRBJ2-7	CASSYRAAGRDYEQYF	TGTGCCAGCAGTTATCGGGCCGCAGGGCGAGACTACGAGCAGTACTTC
TRBV27	.	.	TRBJ1-6	CASSPRGGFNSPLHF	TGTGCCAGCAGTCCCCGGGGGGGGTTTAATTCACCCCTCCACTTT
TRBV28	TRBD1	.	TRBJ1-4	CASRSDGRGLSNEKLFF	TGTGCCAGCAGATCGGACGGCAGGGGGCTATCTAATGAAAAACTGTTTTTT
TRBV5-6	TRBD1	.	TRBJ2-2	CASSPVGQGPNTGELFF	TGTGCCAGCAGCCCGGTAGGACAGGGACCGAACACCGGGGAGCTGTTTTTT
TRBV5-4	TRBD2	.	TRBJ2-6	CASRAGTTGSGANVLTF	TGTGCCAGCAGGGCCGGGACTACTGGAAGTGGGGCCAACGTCCTGACTTTC
TRBV6-6	.	.	TRBJ1-4	CASSYTSGQREKLFF	TGTGCCAGCAGTTATACCTCCGGACAACGTGAAAAACTGTTTTTT
TRBV30	TRBD2	.	TRBJ2-3	CARAGGPDTQYF	TGTGCCCGAGCGGGAGGGCCAGATACGCAGTATTTT
TRBV14	TRBD1	.	TRBJ2-4	CASSQDRGQGRVVQYF	TGTGCCAGCAGCCAAGATAGGGGACAGGGGAGGGTCGTTCAGTACTTC